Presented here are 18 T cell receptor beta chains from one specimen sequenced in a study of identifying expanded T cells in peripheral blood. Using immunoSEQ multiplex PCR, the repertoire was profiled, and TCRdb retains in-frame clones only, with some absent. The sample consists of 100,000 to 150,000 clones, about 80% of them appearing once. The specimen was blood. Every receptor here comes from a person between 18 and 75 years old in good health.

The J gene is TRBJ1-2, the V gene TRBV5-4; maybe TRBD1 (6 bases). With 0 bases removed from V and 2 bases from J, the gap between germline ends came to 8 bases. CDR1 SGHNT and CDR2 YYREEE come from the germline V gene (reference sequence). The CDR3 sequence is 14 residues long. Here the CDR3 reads CASSLGTENYGYTF. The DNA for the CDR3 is TGTGCCAGCAGCTTGGGGACAGAAAACTATGGCTACACCTTC.

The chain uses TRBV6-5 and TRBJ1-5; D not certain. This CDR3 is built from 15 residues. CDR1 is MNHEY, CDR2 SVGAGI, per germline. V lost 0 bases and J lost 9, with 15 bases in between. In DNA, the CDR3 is TGTGCCAGCAGTTACTCGCCAGACCAGGTCGGGCCCCAGCATTTT. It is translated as CASSYSPDQVGPQHF.

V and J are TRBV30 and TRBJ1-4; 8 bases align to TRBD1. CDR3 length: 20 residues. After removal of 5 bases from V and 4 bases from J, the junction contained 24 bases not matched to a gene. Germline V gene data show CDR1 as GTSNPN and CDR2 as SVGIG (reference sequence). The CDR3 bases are TGTGCCTGGGGAAAACCCCCCCAGGGGGCTTCCTTATCCTTTAATGAAAAACTGTTTTTT. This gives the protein CAWGKPPQGASLSFNEKLFF.

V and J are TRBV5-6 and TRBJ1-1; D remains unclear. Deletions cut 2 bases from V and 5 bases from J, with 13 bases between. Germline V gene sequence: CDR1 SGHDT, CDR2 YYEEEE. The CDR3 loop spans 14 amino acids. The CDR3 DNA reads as TGTGCCAGCAGCTTTCGAGGGAGGAAAACTGAAGCTTTCTTT. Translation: CASSFRGRKTEAFF.

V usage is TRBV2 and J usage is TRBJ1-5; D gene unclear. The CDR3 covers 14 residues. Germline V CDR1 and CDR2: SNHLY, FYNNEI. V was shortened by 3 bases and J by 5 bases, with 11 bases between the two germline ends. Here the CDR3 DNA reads TGTGCCAGCAGTGACCCGGGGTCGTATCAGCCCCAGCATTTT. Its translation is CASSDPGSYQPQHF.

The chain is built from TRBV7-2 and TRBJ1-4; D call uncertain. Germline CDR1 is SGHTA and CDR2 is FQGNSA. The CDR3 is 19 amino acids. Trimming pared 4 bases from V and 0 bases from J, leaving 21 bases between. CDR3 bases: TGTGCCAGCAGCTCACCCCCCTCCTCGATAGTTGCAACTAATGAAAAACTGTTTTTT. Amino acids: CASSSPPSSIVATNEKLFF.

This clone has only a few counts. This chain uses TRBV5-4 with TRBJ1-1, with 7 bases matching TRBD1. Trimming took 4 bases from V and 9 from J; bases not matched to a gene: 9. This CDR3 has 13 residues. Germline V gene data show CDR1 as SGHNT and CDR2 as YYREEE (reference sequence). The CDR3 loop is CASSTGTALKAFF. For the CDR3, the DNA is TGTGCCAGCAGCACGGGGACAGCGTTAAAAGCTTTCTTT.

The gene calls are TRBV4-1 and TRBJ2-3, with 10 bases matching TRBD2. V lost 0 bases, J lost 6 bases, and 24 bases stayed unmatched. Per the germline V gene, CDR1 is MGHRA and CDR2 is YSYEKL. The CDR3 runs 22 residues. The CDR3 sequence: CASSQEGSLVLAGVAGVDTQYF. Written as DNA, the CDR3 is TGCGCCAGCAGCCAAGAAGGGTCCTTGGTTCTAGCGGGGGTGGCTGGGGTGGATACGCAGTATTTT.

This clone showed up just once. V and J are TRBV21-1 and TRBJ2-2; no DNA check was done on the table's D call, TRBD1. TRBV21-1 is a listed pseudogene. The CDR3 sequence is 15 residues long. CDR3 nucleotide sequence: TGTGCCAGCAGCAAAGGGCCCGCGAACACCGGGGAGCTGTTTTTT. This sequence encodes CASSKGPANTGELFF.

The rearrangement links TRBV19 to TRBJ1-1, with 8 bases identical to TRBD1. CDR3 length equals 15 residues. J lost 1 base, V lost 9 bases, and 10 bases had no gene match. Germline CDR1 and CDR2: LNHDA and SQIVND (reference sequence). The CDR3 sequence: CASHRTDRENTEAFF. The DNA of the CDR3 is TGTGCCAGCCACAGAACGGACAGGGAGAACACTGAAGCTTTCTTT.

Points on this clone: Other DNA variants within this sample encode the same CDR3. CDR3 DNA sequence: TGCAGCGTGGGAGGGTCCTACGAGCAGTACTTC. Protein sequence: CSVGGSYEQYF. The chain recombines TRBV29-1 with TRBJ2-7; TRBD2 agrees at 7 bases. V shed 6 bases and J 1 base; nucleotides not matched to a gene: 0. The CDR3 extends over 11 amino acids. Germline loops: CDR1 SQVTM, CDR2 ANQGSEA.

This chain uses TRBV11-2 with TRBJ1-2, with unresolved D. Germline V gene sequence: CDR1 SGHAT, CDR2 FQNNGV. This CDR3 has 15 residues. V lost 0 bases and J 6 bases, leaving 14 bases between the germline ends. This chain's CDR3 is CASSLDYVGFNGYTF. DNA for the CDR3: TGTGCCAGCAGCTTAGATTATGTGGGATTCAATGGCTACACCTTC.

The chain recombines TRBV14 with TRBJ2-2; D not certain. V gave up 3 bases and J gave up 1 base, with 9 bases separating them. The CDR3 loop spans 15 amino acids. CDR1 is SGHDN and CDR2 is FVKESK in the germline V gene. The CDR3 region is CASSQSRENTGELFF. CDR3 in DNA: TGTGCCAGCAGCCAGAGTAGGGAGAACACCGGGGAGCTGTTTTTT.

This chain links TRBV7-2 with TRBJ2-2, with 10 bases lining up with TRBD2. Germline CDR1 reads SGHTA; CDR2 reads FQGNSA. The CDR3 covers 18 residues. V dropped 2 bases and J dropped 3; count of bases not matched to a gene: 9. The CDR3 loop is CASSLRLIAGGYTGELFF. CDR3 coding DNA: TGTGCCAGCAGCTTAAGGTTGATAGCGGGGGGTTACACCGGGGAGCTGTTTTTT.

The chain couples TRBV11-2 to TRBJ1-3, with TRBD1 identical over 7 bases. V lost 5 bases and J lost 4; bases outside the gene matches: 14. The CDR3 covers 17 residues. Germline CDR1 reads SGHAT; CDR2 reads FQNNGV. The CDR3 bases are TGTGCCAGCAGCCCCCGCCGACAGGGTGCGTCGGGAAACACCATATATTTT. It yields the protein CASSPRRQGASGNTIYF.

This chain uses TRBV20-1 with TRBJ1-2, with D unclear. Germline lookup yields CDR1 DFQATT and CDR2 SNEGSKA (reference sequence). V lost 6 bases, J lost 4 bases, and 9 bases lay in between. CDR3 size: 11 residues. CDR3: CSASGIYGYTF. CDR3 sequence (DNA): TGCAGTGCATCGGGGATCTATGGCTACACCTTC.

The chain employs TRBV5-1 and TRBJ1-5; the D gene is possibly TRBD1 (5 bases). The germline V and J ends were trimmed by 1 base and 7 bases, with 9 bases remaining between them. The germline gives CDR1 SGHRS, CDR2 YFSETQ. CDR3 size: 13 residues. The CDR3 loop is CASSLLYRQPQHF. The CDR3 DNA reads TGCGCCAGCAGCTTGCTTTACAGGCAGCCCCAGCATTTT.

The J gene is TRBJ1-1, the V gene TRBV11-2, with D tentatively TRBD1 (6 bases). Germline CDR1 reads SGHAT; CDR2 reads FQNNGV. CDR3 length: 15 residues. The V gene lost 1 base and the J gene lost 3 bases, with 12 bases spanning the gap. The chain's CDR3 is CASSLGRSGDTEAFF. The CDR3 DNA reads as TGTGCCAGCAGCTTAGGACGATCAGGGGACACTGAAGCTTTCTTT.